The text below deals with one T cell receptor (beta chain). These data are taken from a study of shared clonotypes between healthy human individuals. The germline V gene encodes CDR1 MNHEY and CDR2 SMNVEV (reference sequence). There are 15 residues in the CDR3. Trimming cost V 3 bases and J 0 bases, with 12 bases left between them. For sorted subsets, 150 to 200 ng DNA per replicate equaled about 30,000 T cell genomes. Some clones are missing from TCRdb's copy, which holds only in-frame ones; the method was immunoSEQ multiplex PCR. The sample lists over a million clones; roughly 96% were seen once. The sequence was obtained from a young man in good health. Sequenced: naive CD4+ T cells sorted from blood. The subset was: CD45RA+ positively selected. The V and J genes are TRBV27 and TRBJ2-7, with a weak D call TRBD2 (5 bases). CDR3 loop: CASSLAGSYSYEQYF. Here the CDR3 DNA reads TGTGCCAGCAGTTTGGCGGGTTCCTACTCCTACGAGCAGTACTTC.